Listed below are T cell receptor beta chains from one sample, sequenced in a study of blood T cell repertoires in COVID-19. Profiling relied on immunoSEQ multiplex PCR, and the TCRdb table lists in-frame clones only, not all of them. The table has under 200,000 clones, approximately 91% seen once. Specimen: peripheral blood. The receptors derive from a young man with COVID-19, enrolled during active disease. Both conserved end residues are part of each CDR3. Some rows mark clone size as missing; the rest say once, few, many or name a class of expanded clone.

v_gene	j_gene	abundance	CDR3aa
TRBV28	TRBJ2-2	once	CASSLSLARTGELFF
TRBV30	TRBJ2-6	NA	CAWSAGAGANVLTF
TRBV5-1	TRBJ2-1	NA	CASSLRQPGQGAYNEQFF
TRBV21-1	TRBJ2-2	NA	CASTKALAGVQTGELFF
TRBV4-2	TRBJ2-1	few	CASSQDEVAGPIF
TRBV7-8	TRBJ2-7	NA	CASSLGTGLSYEQYF
TRBV24-1	TRBJ2-2	NA	CATSAKWEGRDTGELFF
TRBV6-1	TRBJ1-2	once	CASSGTQVSTYGYTF
TRBV9	TRBJ2-1	NA	CASSVLGLAGYNEQFF
TRBV14	TRBJ2-6	NA	CASSLTGQTSGANVLTF
TRBV5-1	TRBJ2-7	NA	CASSASGSSYEQYF
TRBV5-6	TRBJ2-1	NA	CASSWTGLAAYNEQFF
TRBV27	TRBJ1-1	NA	CASSITGGLNTEAFF
TRBV5-1	TRBJ2-3	NA	CASNPGQGEGDTQYF
TRBV4-2	TRBJ1-2	NA	CASSQDGSPGRSGYTF
TRBV6-1	TRBJ2-1	NA	CASSENSPGAQFF
TRBV6-6	TRBJ1-1	once	CASWTGALGFF
TRBV4-1	TRBJ1-3	NA	CASRDQSVAGNTIYF
TRBV5-1	TRBJ2-3	NA	CASSLIVRQGRADTQYF
TRBV9	TRBJ1-2	NA	CASSGLFDGYTF
TRBV19	TRBJ2-2	NA	CASSETLANTGELFF
TRBV2	TRBJ2-2	NA	CASIQTENTGELFF
TRBV4-3	TRBJ1-1	NA	CASSQVGQGGTEAFF
TRBV5-6	TRBJ2-3	NA	CASSIGQGPTDTQYF
TRBV19	TRBJ2-3	NA	CASSIGGGTDTQYF
TRBV6-4	TRBJ2-1	NA	CASSHNGLAGGNEQFF
TRBV7-6	TRBJ2-3	NA	CASSPSVSSTDTQYF
TRBV5-1	TRBJ2-7	NA	CASSFRQGSDEQYF
TRBV3-1/TRBV3-2	TRBJ2-6	NA	CASSQGTGFGANVLTF
TRBV2	TRBJ2-2	few	CASTGSEVPGELFF
TRBV28	TRBJ1-5	NA	CASLRGKYQPQHF
TRBV5-1	TRBJ2-2	once	CASSLQAANTGELFF
TRBV28	TRBJ2-2	NA	CASKSGRAEVGELFF
TRBV5-8	TRBJ2-3	NA	CATLRWTGRTDTQYF
TRBV3-1/TRBV3-2	TRBJ1-1	NA	CASSQVTGQTLEAFF
TRBV9	TRBJ2-7	NA	CASSGNPGQGNPYEQYF
TRBV18	TRBJ2-1	NA	CASSLPGTYNEQFF
TRBV28	TRBJ1-5	NA	CASSSGQGRQPQHF
TRBV5-6	TRBJ1-5	NA	CASSFAGINQPQHF
TRBV18	TRBJ2-5	NA	CASSLQTSQETQYF